Following are 21 T cell receptor beta chains from one sample sequenced in a study of blood T cell repertoires in COVID-19. Only in-frame clones appear in the TCRdb table, and some are missing; sequencing was by immunoSEQ multiplex PCR. The table includes fewer than 180,000 clones, about 80% detected once. Sequenced: peripheral blood. The receptor set was obtained from a man aged 65-85 years with acute or convalescent COVID-19.

The chain combines TRBV30 with TRBJ2-1, with 8 bases aligning to TRBD2. The CDR3 has 15 amino acids. After removal of 5 bases from V and 1 base from J, the junction contained 7 bases not matched to a gene. Looked up from germline, CDR1 is GTSNPN and CDR2 is SVGIG (reference sequence). The CDR3 DNA sequence: TGTGCCTGGGAGGTCGGGGGGGGATCCTACAATGAGCAGTTCTTC. It codes for CAWEVGGGSYNEQFF.

This clone showed up just a few times. The genes are TRBV12-5 and TRBJ1-6, with 9 bases fitting TRBD1. Germline V gene lookup returns CDR1 LGHNT and CDR2 FRNRAP. The CDR3 is 21 amino acids. J gave up 4 bases and V 5 bases, and 21 bases lay outside the gene matches. The CDR3 DNA sequence: TGTGCTAGTGGTCCAGAGGACAGGGGCCGCGGGTTCGACGCATATAATTCACCCCTCCACTTT. Translated, it gives CASGPEDRGRGFDAYNSPLHF.

The rearrangement links TRBV5-1 to TRBJ1-2, with TRBD1 matching 9 bases. V was clipped by 4 bases and J by 7 bases; unmatched bases: 11. This CDR3 is built from 15 residues. Per germline, CDR1 SGHRS and CDR2 YFSETQ. CDR3 coding DNA: TGCGCCAGCAGCAAATCCGGGACAGGGTCTGGTGGCTACACCTTC. It yields the protein CASSKSGTGSGGYTF.

The chain carries TRBV5-4 and TRBJ2-1, with no clear D. The CDR3 runs 14 residues. From germline, CDR1 is SGHNT and CDR2 YYREEE (reference sequence). The ends were cut back, 1 base at V and 7 bases at J, with 12 bases in the middle. The CDR3 is CASSLRASGNEQFF. The CDR3 nucleotides read TGTGCCAGCAGCTTGAGAGCGTCGGGTAATGAGCAGTTCTTC. Using reference TRBV5-4 and TRBJ2-1 for the parts outside the CDR3, the full variable domain is ETGVTQSPTHLIKTRGQQVTLRCSSQSGHNTVSWYQQALGQGPQFIFQYYREEENGRGNFPPRFSGLQFPNYSSELNVNALELDDSALYLCASSLRASGNEQFFGPGTRLTVL.

The J gene is TRBJ2-5, the V gene TRBV18; 9 bases are shared with TRBD1. The V segment lost 3 bases and the J segment 3 bases; nucleotides outside the gene matches: 2. The V gene's germline CDR1 is KGHSH and CDR2 LQKENI. This CDR3 region has 14 residues. CDR3 sequence: CASSPWTGEETQYF. DNA for the CDR3: TGTGCCAGCTCACCTTGGACAGGGGAAGAGACCCAGTACTTC.

V usage is TRBV15 and J usage is TRBJ1-4; D unresolved. Trimming pared 5 bases from V and 6 bases from J, leaving 22 bases between. CDR3 length: 17 amino acids. Germline V CDR1 and CDR2: LNHNV, YYDKDF (reference sequence). CDR3 residues: CATSASGGVDQYEKLFF. For the CDR3, the DNA is TGTGCCACCAGCGCAAGCGGTGGGGTCGATCAATATGAAAAACTGTTTTTT. Drawing the rest from reference TRBV15 and TRBJ1-4, the complete variable domain is DAMVIQNPRYQVTQFGKPVTLSCSQTLNHNVMYWYQQKSSQAPKLLFHYYDKDFNNEADTPDNFQSRRPNTSFCFLDIRSPGLGDTAMYLCATSASGGVDQYEKLFFGSGTQLSVL.

The chain recombines TRBV5-1 with TRBJ2-1; 12 bases align to TRBD2. Germline loops: CDR1 SGHRS, CDR2 YFSETQ. The CDR3 has 15 residues. V shed 3 bases and J 8 bases; nucleotides not matched to a gene: 6. The CDR3 loop is CASSSLAGGQDEQFF. The CDR3 DNA reads as TGCGCCAGCAGCTCTCTAGCGGGGGGGCAGGATGAGCAGTTCTTC. Based on the CDR3 plus reference TRBV5-1 and TRBJ2-1, the full variable domain is KAGVTQTPRYLIKTRGQQVTLSCSPISGHRSVSWYQQTPGQGLQFLFEYFSETQRNKGNFPGRFSGRQFSNSRSEMNVSTLELGDSALYLCASSSLAGGQDEQFFGPGTRLTVL.

V gene TRBV18 combines with J gene TRBJ2-3; 11 positions agree with TRBD2. V gave up 2 bases and J gave up 6 bases; unmatched junction bases: 7. The CDR3 consists of 16 residues. The V gene's germline CDR1 is KGHSH and CDR2 LQKENI. The CDR3 DNA reads TGTGCCAGCTCACCAAGTAGCGGGGGGGCCGTGGATACGCAGTATTTT. This gives the protein CASSPSSGGAVDTQYF.

This clone was recorded only once. This sequence joins TRBV12-3 or TRBV12-4 and TRBJ2-2, with D unclear. The V and J ends lost 7 bases and 9 bases respectively, with 12 bases between them. The CDR3 runs to 12 residues. The CDR3 loop is CASTASPRELFF. The CDR3 region has the DNA TGTGCCAGCACCGCGTCTCCTCGGGAGCTGTTTTTT.

The CDR3 region is CASSPDLTGEQFF. The CDR3 nucleotides read TGTGCCAGCAGTCCCGACCTTACGGGTGAGCAGTTCTTC. This sequence joins TRBV27 and TRBJ2-1; no clear D gene. The V end lost 5 bases, the J end lost 9 bases, and 14 bases lay between the germline ends. The CDR3 has 13 amino acids. In germline, CDR1 is MNHEY, CDR2 SMNVEV (reference sequence).

This clone is a singleton in its sample. The J gene is TRBJ2-2, the V gene TRBV7-6; D is possibly TRBD1 (6 bases). Trimming took off 1 base at V and 6 bases at J, with 9 bases between the two ends. The germline V gene encodes CDR1 SGHVS and CDR2 FNYEAQ. CDR3 size: 14 residues. The CDR3 sequence is CASSLEGGAGELFF. The DNA for the CDR3 is TGTGCCAGCAGCTTAGAAGGGGGTGCCGGGGAGCTGTTTTTT.

The gene calls are TRBV12-3 or TRBV12-4 and TRBJ2-5, with 8 bases aligning to TRBD1. Germline trimming cut 3 bases from V and 3 bases from J; bases unmatched to any gene: 0. The CDR3 contains 13 residues. The DNA for the CDR3 is TGTGCCAGCAGTTTGGGACAGGAAGAGACCCAGTACTTC. Amino acid sequence: CASSLGQEETQYF.

This clone was observed a few times. The chain couples TRBV6-1 to TRBJ2-5, with TRBD2 matching over 12 bases. J was trimmed by 4 bases and V by 3 bases; bases with no gene match: 12. Germline V gives CDR1 MNHNS, CDR2 SASEGT. This CDR3 spans 18 amino acids. This CDR3 reads CASSEYMKGLAGLETQYF. Written as DNA, the CDR3 is TGTGCCAGCAGTGAGTACATGAAAGGACTAGCGGGATTAGAGACCCAGTACTTC.

The CDR3 sequence is CASSLGQGNYGYTF. DNA of the CDR3: TGCGCCAGCAGCTTGGGACAGGGCAACTATGGCTACACCTTC. J is TRBJ1-2 and V is TRBV5-1; 7 bases line up with TRBD1. V gave up 0 bases and J gave up 2 bases; unmatched junction bases: 1. Germline V gene lookup returns CDR1 SGHRS and CDR2 YFSETQ. The CDR3 totals 14 residues.

The V gene is TRBV2, the J gene TRBJ1-2; TRBD1 agrees at 8 bases. With 4 bases clipped from V and 3 bases from J, the junction kept 4 bases outside the gene matches. CDR3 length: 14 amino acids. Germline V gives CDR1 SNHLY, CDR2 FYNNEI. In DNA, the CDR3 is TGTGCCAGCAGTGGGGACAGGCGGGACTATGGCTACACCTTC. Translating it yields CASSGDRRDYGYTF.

This clone was recorded a few times. Within the sample, other DNA sequences also encode this same CDR3. This chain joins TRBV30 and TRBJ1-3; D possibly corresponds to TRBD1 (6 bases). The CDR3 length is 16 residues. Trimming removed 0 bases at V and 1 base at J, with 13 bases between. CDR1 GTSNPN and CDR2 SVGIG come from the germline V gene (reference sequence). CDR3: CAWSVLPRGSGNTIYF. Written as DNA, the CDR3 is TGTGCCTGGAGTGTTCTACCCAGGGGTTCTGGAAACACCATATATTTT.

This clone was recorded a few times. The V call is TRBV18, the J call TRBJ1-5; 9 bases agree with TRBD1. CDR3 length: 16 amino acids. V lost 0 bases, J lost 5 bases, and 5 bases stayed unmatched. Germline lookup yields CDR1 KGHSH and CDR2 LQKENI. In DNA form, the CDR3 reads TGTGCCAGCTCACCACCCTCGGGACAGGGTGATCAGCCCCAGCATTTT. Translating gives CASSPPSGQGDQPQHF.

The chain links TRBV7-3 to TRBJ2-3; possible D gene TRBD2, 6 bases. The CDR3 is made up of 15 amino acids. Germline CDR1 SGHTA, CDR2 FQGTGA. The V and J ends lost 8 bases and 0 bases respectively, with 15 bases between them. CDR3 protein: CASGNGGPSTDTQYF. The CDR3 DNA reads as TGTGCCAGCGGGAACGGGGGACCGAGCACAGATACGCAGTATTTT.

V and J are TRBV18 and TRBJ2-7, with 10 bases lining up with TRBD1. This CDR3 has 15 amino acids. Per germline, CDR1 KGHSH and CDR2 LQKENI. The V and J ends lost 3 bases and 3 bases, in that order; junction bases with no gene match: 5. The CDR3 DNA reads as TGTGCCAGCTCACCGGGGACAGGGGCTCTCTACGAGCAGTACTTC. Translated, it gives CASSPGTGALYEQYF.

This sequence joins TRBV9 and TRBJ2-7; D is possibly TRBD2 (5 bases). V was trimmed by 0 bases and J by 1 base, leaving 11 bases between them. The CDR3 is 15 amino acids. CDR1 and CDR2 (germline): SGDLS, YYNGEE. The CDR3, as DNA: TGTGCCAGCAGCGTAGCGGGATCAGCATCCTACGAGCAGTACTTC. As protein: CASSVAGSASYEQYF.

This sequence joins TRBV12-3 or TRBV12-4 and TRBJ1-2; D is unclear. V lost 6 bases, J lost 6 bases, and 8 bases lay in between. This CDR3 contains 11 residues. The chain's CDR3 is CASSSRNGYTF. For the CDR3, the DNA is TGTGCCAGCAGCTCGCGTAATGGCTACACCTTC.